This record concerns one TCR beta chain sequence. The entry originates in a study of T cells in Graves' hyperthyroidism and ophthalmopathy. PBMCs came from 10 ml fresh peripheral blood. Amplification of TCR beta CDR3 regions used RNA as the template. An initial round of RT-PCR targeting the TCR CDR3 relied on the HTBI primer set. TCRdb recomputed calls from the multiplex PCR reads with MiXCR, one row per CDR3 protein. The data contain 35,000 to 40,000 distinct CDR3 sequences, around 48% of them seen just once; the ten biggest clones take up about 6%. Trimming pared 5 bases from V and 6 bases from J, leaving 14 bases between. The CDR3 is 15 amino acids. From germline, CDR1 is LNHDA and CDR2 SQIVND (reference sequence).

The sequencing input was blood. The clonotype originates from a woman between 50 and 59 years old with Graves' hyperthyroidism that later progressed to Graves' ophthalmopathy. The chain has TRBV19 and TRBJ1-6; D ambiguous. The CDR3 DNA sequence: TGTGCCAGTAGTGCGGGCCGTAGGCCTAATTCACCCCTCCACTTT. Translating gives CASSAGRRPNSPLHF.